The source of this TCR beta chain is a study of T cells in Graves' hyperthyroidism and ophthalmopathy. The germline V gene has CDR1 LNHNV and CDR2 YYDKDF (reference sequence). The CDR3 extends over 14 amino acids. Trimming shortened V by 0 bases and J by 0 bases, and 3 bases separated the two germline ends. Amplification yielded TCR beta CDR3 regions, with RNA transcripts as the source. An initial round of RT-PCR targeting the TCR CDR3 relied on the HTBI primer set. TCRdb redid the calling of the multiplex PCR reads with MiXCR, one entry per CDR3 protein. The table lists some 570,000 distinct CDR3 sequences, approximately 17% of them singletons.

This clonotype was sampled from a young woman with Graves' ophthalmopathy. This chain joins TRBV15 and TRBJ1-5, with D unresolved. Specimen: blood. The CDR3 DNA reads TGTGCCACCAGCAGAGATCATAGCAATCAGCCCCAGCATTTT. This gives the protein CATSRDHSNQPQHF.